A single sample gave rise to the 9 T cell receptor beta chains below, sequenced in a study of cytomegalovirus exposure and HLA in healthy donors. It was with 60 Vbeta and 13 Jbeta primers that the PCR ran. The method was immunoSEQ multiplex PCR; TCRdb's version includes in-frame clones alone and lacks a portion of them. The data contain around 180,000 clones, around 86% of them singletons. The source material was PBMCs. These TCRs come from a woman aged 18-29 years in good health and CMV-seronegative.

The chain uses TRBV7-9 and TRBJ2-2, with 11 bases lining up with TRBD2. V gave up 10 bases and J gave up 2 bases; unmatched junction bases: 9. The CDR3 length is 16 residues. The germline V gene has CDR1 SEHNR and CDR2 FQNEAQ (reference sequence). The CDR3 sequence is CATGTSGRGNTGELFF. The CDR3 DNA sequence: TGTGCCACCGGAACTAGCGGGAGAGGAAACACCGGGGAGCTGTTTTTT.

The chain joins TRBV6-5 to TRBJ1-1; unclear D gene. The CDR3 spans 13 residues. The germline CDR1 and CDR2 sequences are MNHEY and SVGAGI. V was clipped by 5 bases and J by 10 bases, with 17 bases between them. CDR3 sequence reads: CASSEARGGRAFF. The CDR3 DNA sequence: TGTGCCAGCAGTGAAGCCCGGGGAGGGAGAGCTTTCTTT.

CDR3 in amino acids: CASNRTGAVTPGGYTF. The CDR3 bases are TGCGCCAGCAACCGGACAGGGGCCGTTACCCCCGGTGGCTACACCTTC. V and J are TRBV10-1 and TRBJ1-2, with 9 bases that match TRBD1. Losses at the gene ends were 7 bases for V and 7 bases for J; bases not matched to a gene: 16. The germline V gene has CDR1 WNHNN and CDR2 SYGVQD (reference sequence). This CDR3 is 16 amino acids long.

This chain joins TRBV4-1 and TRBJ1-4, with D maybe TRBD1 (5 bases). Looked up from germline, CDR1 is MGHRA and CDR2 is YSYEKL. V gave up 4 bases and J gave up 8 bases, with 17 bases separating them. This CDR3 is built from 15 residues. CDR3: CASSRRGGESEKLFF. The DNA for the CDR3 is TGCGCCAGCAGCCGAAGGGGCGGGGAAAGCGAAAAACTGTTTTTT.

J is TRBJ2-7 and V is TRBV7-2; 9 positions match TRBD1. The trim removed 5 bases at V and 5 bases at J, leaving 7 bases unmatched. The CDR3 sequence is 14 residues long. Germline V gene sequence: CDR1 SGHTA, CDR2 FQGNSA. This chain's CDR3 is CASSHSRTGDEQYF. In nucleotides, the CDR3 is TGTGCCAGCAGCCATTCCAGGACAGGGGACGAGCAGTACTTC.

The chain joins TRBV5-1 to TRBJ1-1; 12 bases map to TRBD1. CDR3 length: 15 residues. CDR1 is SGHRS and CDR2 is YFSETQ in the germline V gene. Unmatched junction bases numbered 1, after V lost 0 bases and J lost 4 bases. Here the CDR3 DNA reads TGCGCCAGCAGCTTGGAGGGACAGGGGGCCACTGAAGCTTTCTTT. Protein sequence: CASSLEGQGATEAFF.

V gene TRBV9 combines with J gene TRBJ2-7; TRBD1 might be the D (6 bases). The V gene lost 6 bases and the J gene lost 5 bases, with 18 bases spanning the gap. Germline assignment: CDR1 SGDLS and CDR2 YYNGEE. The CDR3 covers 14 residues. CDR3: CASTLDGTLHEQYF. As DNA, the CDR3 is TGTGCCAGCACCCTCGACGGGACACTCCACGAGCAGTACTTC.

V and J are TRBV11-2 and TRBJ2-2; no clear D gene. The CDR3 is 15 residues long. Germline V CDR1 and CDR2: SGHAT, FQNNGV. Trimming cost V 3 bases and J 0 bases, with 8 bases left between them. The CDR3 is CASSFILTNTGELFF. As DNA, the CDR3 is TGTGCCAGCAGCTTTATACTTACGAACACCGGGGAGCTGTTTTTT. The whole variable domain, filled in from reference TRBV11-2 and TRBJ2-2, reads EAGVAQSPRYKIIEKRQSVAFWCNPISGHATLYWYQQILGQGPKLLIQFQNNGVVDDSQLPKDRFSAERLKGVDSTLKIQPAKLEDSAVYLCASSFILTNTGELFFGEGSRLTVL.

The chain links TRBV10-3 to TRBJ1-3; 7 bases align to TRBD1. The CDR3 is 15 residues long. J lost 5 bases, V lost 8 bases, and 12 bases had no gene match. Germline CDR1 reads ENHRY; CDR2 reads SYGVKD. The DNA for the CDR3 is TGTGCCATCGAATCCGACAGGGCTAACAGAAACACCATATATTTT. Amino acid sequence: CAIESDRANRNTIYF.